This T cell receptor beta chain comes out of a study of technical replicates of blood from a few donors. The trim removed 5 bases at V and 0 bases at J, leaving 3 bases unmatched. The CDR3 totals 14 residues. Germline CDR1 is MDHEN and CDR2 is SYDVKM. Using immunoSEQ multiplex PCR, the repertoire was profiled, and TCRdb retains in-frame clones only, with some absent. The sample includes tens of thousands of clones, 93% of them seen just once. The sample was T cells isolated from PBMCs. The origin of this receptor is a human donor in good health. The chain links TRBV28 to TRBJ2-7, with TRBD2 matching 8 bases. Here the CDR3 DNA reads TGTGCCAGCAGTCCCGGACTAGCCTCCTACGAGCAGTACTTC. Translating gives CASSPGLASYEQYF.